The entry below describes one T cell receptor (beta chain). Its specific antigen is unknown. Nothing much larger sits one base from this clone, and base qualities are not available. Participants in the prospective study were aged 18 to 89 years, lived in 24 United States geographic areas, and enrolled through a virtual design. In the prospective study, cohorts were assigned on the basis of participant-reported clinical history obtained from a screening survey and a study questionnaire. Exposed participants had been in contact with someone with a PCR-confirmed or clinician-diagnosed COVID-19 case within 2 weeks of study entry. In the prospective study, mobile phlebotomists collected whole blood, serum and a nasopharyngeal or oropharyngeal swab from each participant. Over an approximately 2-month period, participants in the prospective study had the option of providing additional blood draws and questionnaires. Before DNA extraction, blood samples from the prospective study were shipped at room temperature or frozen.

The sample is drawn from a study of blood T cell repertoires in COVID-19 (dated by TCRdb to between 2020 and 2021). Background on the whole study: Samples from collaborators originated in the United States, Italy and Spain and spanned both the acute and convalescent phases of COVID-19. The prospective study material was composed of cDNA or gDNA derived from T cells, B-cell-depleted T cells, or PBMCs. The repertoires were released in a freely available public database intended as a resource for research on the immune response to SARS-CoV-2. Deeply sampled blood TCRbeta repertoires from subjects exposed to, actively infected with, or recovered from COVID-19 were included in the dataset. The samples were drawn from the first 160 participants of the ongoing ImmuneRACE study and from about 1,200 subjects provided by 6 global collaborators. Sample metadata almost always included a de-identified subject ID, COVID-19 status, age in years and sex. Where available, HLA class I and class II types were obtained from metadata supplied by the sample provider rather than from assay-based typing.

On the study overall, not on this receptor specifically: The amount of clinical and demographic metadata varied by source and participant and was provided uncurated.

TCRbeta CDR3 regions were amplified from genomic DNA using the immunoSEQ Assay, a bias-controlled multiplex PCR. Turning to the authors' computational methods: Within the assay, amplification of reference gene primers was used to estimate how many nucleated cells each sample contained. To quantify the absolute abundance of each unique TCRbeta CDR3 rearrangement, sequence reads were collapsed and filtered. For each sample, productive Simpson clonality was calculated as the square root of Simpson's diversity index across productive rearrangements. The source is immuneACCESS, and TCRdb retained only in-frame sequences with V and J called. Part of the clones is not carried over; for the studies checked, unresolved V genes explain less than half of this, and the remainder is unexplained. D and trimming come from the DNA, and the V and J calls and clone size come from that table. The sample data list 200,000 to 250,000 clones, and around 90% of these were observed just once. The ten largest clones represent about 15% of the sample.

The CDR3 spans 12 residues, from the cysteine through the phenylalanine. CDR3 DNA only is kept here, 36 bases in frame from base 1. V sheds 5 bases and J sheds 5 bases, leaving 10 bases between their ends. Reading the germline V gene (reference sequence) gives CDR1 SEHNR and CDR2 FQNEAQ. Sequenced: PBMCs or T cells enriched from blood (not recorded which). The chain is assembled from TRBV7-9 and TRBJ2-7; TRBD1 is possibly the D segment (5 matching bases). This receptor was identified in a young man who had been exposed to COVID-19. The CDR3 amino acid sequence is: CASSQGFNEQYF. The DNA reads TGTGCCAGCAGCCAGGGATTCAACGAGCAGTACTTC.